This T cell receptor beta chain was captured by sequencing in a study of cytomegalovirus exposure and HLA in healthy donors. CDR3 length: 12 residues. V shed 3 bases, J shed 14 bases, and the junction held 10 bases outside the gene matches. Germline CDR1 reads GTSNPN; CDR2 reads SVGIG (reference sequence). The donors belonged to the approximately 120-subject validation cohort, separate from the roughly 700-subject first cohort. Profiled with immunoSEQ multiplex PCR; TCRdb holds only in-frame clones, not every one. The sample lists 120,000 or so clones; roughly nine tenths were seen once. The V and J genes are TRBV30 and TRBJ2-5; 9 nucleotides match TRBD1. The source is a woman between 18 and 29 years old in good health and CMV-seronegative. Input material: PBMCs. The CDR3 sequence: CAWSSPGQGTYF. The CDR3 coding sequence is TGTGCCTGGAGCTCCCCTGGACAGGGGACCTACTTC.